This TCR beta chain was sequenced for a study of tumor-infiltrating lymphocytes in oesophageal squamous cell carcinoma. Germline V CDR1 and CDR2: SGHTA, FQGNSA. The junction had 0 bases not matched to a gene; V was cut back by 6 bases and J by 6 bases. This CDR3 is built from 13 residues. MiXCR, run by TCRdb on the PCR reads, gives a single entry per CDR3 protein. Of 10,000 to 12,000 distinct CDR3 sequences listed, 50% to 75% are singletons. This sequence originates from a female donor with esophageal squamous cell carcinoma. V usage is TRBV7-2 and J usage is TRBJ2-3, with 13 bases that match TRBD2. Specimen: esophageal tumor tissue. Here the CDR3 reads CASRLAGGDTQYF. The CDR3 DNA reads as TGTGCCAGCAGACTAGCGGGAGGGGATACGCAGTATTTT.